The 10 T cell receptor beta chains below all came from one sample that was sequenced in a study of T-cell reconstitution after alpha-beta-depleted transplantation in children. The TCRbeta library incorporated unique molecular identifiers. TCRdb ran MiXCR on the PCR reads and lists one entry per CDR3 protein. The repertoire has about 16,000 distinct CDR3 sequences, roughly 8% of them found once; the top ten carry about 38%. The sample in question was PBMCs, mostly from graft donor cells, obtained 60 days after TCRalphabeta/CD19-depleted stem cell transplant. Receptors were obtained from a boy under two years old who had a stem cell transplant for Wiskott-Aldrich syndrome, so the T cells may come from the graft donor.

This clonotype showed up just a few times. The chain combines TRBV12-5 with TRBJ2-5; D is unresolved. Trimming pared 8 bases from V and 2 bases from J, leaving 21 bases between. This CDR3 spans 16 amino acids. Per the germline V gene, CDR1 is LGHNT and CDR2 is FRNRAP. This CDR3 is CASSAPGWVAQETQYF. The CDR3 nucleotides read TGTGCTAGTTCGGCGCCCGGGTGGGTGGCACAAGAGACCCAGTACTTC.

This rearrangement joins TRBV10-3 to TRBJ2-1; D call uncertain. The V end was cut by 0 bases, the J end by 3 bases, with 6 bases between. Per the germline V gene, CDR1 is ENHRY and CDR2 is SYGVKD. This CDR3 contains 14 residues. CDR3 region: CAISESWFYNEQFF. The CDR3 DNA reads TGTGCCATCAGTGAGTCCTGGTTCTACAATGAGCAGTTCTTC.

This clonotype occurred a few times. The rearrangement links TRBV7-2 to TRBJ2-5, with D possibly being TRBD2 (5 bases). Trimming stripped 2 bases from V and 5 bases from J, with 15 bases between. Germline V gives CDR1 SGHTA, CDR2 FQGNSA. The CDR3 has 15 amino acids. CDR3 coding DNA: TGTGCCAGCAGCTTACCGCCCGGGGTGGGGGAGACCCAGTACTTC. Translated: CASSLPPGVGETQYF.

V gene TRBV2 combines with J gene TRBJ2-5; D is perhaps TRBD1 (5 bases). Trimming left V 6 bases short and J 1 base short, with 12 bases between. This CDR3 comprises 14 residues. Germline CDR1 and CDR2: SNHLY and FYNNEI. DNA of the CDR3: TGTGCCAGCAGCAATACGGACACCCAAGAGACCCAGTACTTC. Translation: CASSNTDTQETQYF.

This clonotype was found many times. The J gene is TRBJ2-7, the V gene TRBV29-1, with no clear D. CDR1 and CDR2 from the germline V gene are SQVTM and ANQGSEA. The V and J ends lost 5 bases and 3 bases respectively, with 11 bases between them. CDR3 length: 12 residues. The CDR3 DNA follows: TGCAGCGTTCAGGCCAGCAGCTACGAGCAGTACTTC. It codes for CSVQASSYEQYF.

This chain connects TRBV19 to TRBJ1-1; weak D call: TRBD1 (5 bases). Trimming removed 5 bases at V and 2 bases at J, with 12 bases between. Germline CDR1 LNHDA, CDR2 SQIVND (reference sequence). The CDR3 totals 14 residues. The CDR3 loop is CASSLLQVNTEAFF. The DNA of the CDR3 is TGTGCCAGTAGTCTGCTACAGGTTAACACTGAAGCTTTCTTT.

This clonotype has ten or more counts. The chain couples TRBV12-3 or TRBV12-4 to TRBJ2-5; possible D gene TRBD2, 6 bases. Trimming took off 6 bases at V and 1 base at J, with 15 bases between the two ends. The length of the CDR3 is 15 residues. CDR3 protein: CASRDQRGAQETQYF. The CDR3 DNA sequence: TGTGCCAGCAGGGATCAACGCGGGGCCCAAGAGACCCAGTACTTC.

This clonotype appeared many times. This chain links TRBV3-1 with TRBJ2-6; D is unresolved. The CDR3 runs 15 residues. V shed 0 bases and J shed 2 bases, with 5 bases lying between them. Per germline, CDR1 LGHDT and CDR2 YNNKEL (reference sequence). CDR3 in amino acids: CASSQEGTGANVLTF. CDR3 in DNA: TGTGCCAGCAGCCAAGAGGGGACTGGGGCCAACGTCCTGACTTTC.

This clonotype was seen many times. This rearrangement joins TRBV24-1 to TRBJ2-1; TRBD2 is a possible D gene (6 bases). Germline values: CDR1 KGHDR, CDR2 SFDVKD. CDR3 length: 19 amino acids. V was trimmed by 3 bases and J by 5 bases, leaving 25 bases between them. The DNA of the CDR3 is TGTGCCACCAGTGATCGACCCTTTCGGGGGAGCGAGGATGACAATGAGCAGTTCTTC. It encodes CATSDRPFRGSEDDNEQFF.

This clonotype was seen more than once but under ten times. The chain combines TRBV6-5 with TRBJ2-7; 10 nucleotides line up with TRBD2. V shed 2 bases and J 1 base; nucleotides not matched to a gene: 2. Germline lookup yields CDR1 MNHEY and CDR2 SVGAGI. The CDR3 spans 15 residues. Here the CDR3 reads CASSYTSGTSYEQYF. The DNA of the CDR3 is TGTGCCAGCAGTTACACTAGCGGGACTTCCTACGAGCAGTACTTC.